This record looks at one T cell receptor beta chain sequence and its context. This sample is part of a study of blood T cell repertoires in COVID-19. Study as a whole: The United States, Italy and Spain were the sources of the acute and convalescent COVID-19 samples. Nucleic acid was either cDNA or gDNA, and it came from T cells, B-cell-depleted T cells, or PBMCs.

The CDR3 has 14 amino acids. V dropped 6 bases and J dropped 1; count of bases not matched to a gene: 1. CDR1 and CDR2 (germline): MNHEY, SVGAGI. In the authors' methods: The authors estimated nucleated cell counts from reference gene primer amplification. Clones were read by immunoSEQ multiplex PCR, and TCRdb kept only the in-frame ones, dropping some. V, J and clone size reflect that table, while D and trimming were determined from the DNA. The table shows fewer than 200,000 clones, with approximately 84% occurring only once. The source material was peripheral blood. This rearrangement joins TRBV6-5 to TRBJ2-3, with 10 bases lining up with TRBD2. The sequence was obtained from a woman of 80 years or more with COVID-19, enrolled during active disease. The chain's CDR3 is CASRLAGGTDTQYF. The CDR3 nucleotides read TGTGCCAGCAGGCTAGCGGGAGGCACAGATACGCAGTATTTT.